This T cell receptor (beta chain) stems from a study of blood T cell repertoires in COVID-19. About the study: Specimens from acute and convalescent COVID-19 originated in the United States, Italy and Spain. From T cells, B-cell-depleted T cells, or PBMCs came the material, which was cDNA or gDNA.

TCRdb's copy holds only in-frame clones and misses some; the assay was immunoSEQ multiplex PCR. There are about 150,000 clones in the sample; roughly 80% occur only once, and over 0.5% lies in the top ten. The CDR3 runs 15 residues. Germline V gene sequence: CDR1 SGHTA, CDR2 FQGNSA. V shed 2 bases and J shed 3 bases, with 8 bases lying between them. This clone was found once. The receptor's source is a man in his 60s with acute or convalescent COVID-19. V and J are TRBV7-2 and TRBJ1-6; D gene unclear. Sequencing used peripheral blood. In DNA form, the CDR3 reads TGTGCCAGCAGCTTATCTGAGGGCTATAATTCACCCCTCCACTTT. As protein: CASSLSEGYNSPLHF.